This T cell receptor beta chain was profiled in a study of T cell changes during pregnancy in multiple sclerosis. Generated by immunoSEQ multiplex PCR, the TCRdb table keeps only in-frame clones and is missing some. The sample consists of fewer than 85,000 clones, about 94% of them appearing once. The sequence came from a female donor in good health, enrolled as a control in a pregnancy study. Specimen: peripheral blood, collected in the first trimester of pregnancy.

The CDR3 bases are TGTGCCAGTAGTATAAGGCGGTACCAAGAGACCCAGTACTTC. As protein: CASSIRRYQETQYF. The chain links TRBV19 to TRBJ2-5; D uncertain. The CDR3 runs to 14 residues. The V gene lost 2 bases and the J gene lost 0 bases, with 7 bases spanning the gap. Germline values: CDR1 LNHDA, CDR2 SQIVND (reference sequence).